Below are 5 T cell receptor beta chains sequenced from a single sample in a study of T-cell reconstitution after alpha-beta-depleted transplantation in children. Molecular barcoding with unique molecular identifiers was used for the TCRbeta library. Using its own MiXCR run on the PCR reads, TCRdb lists one record per CDR3 protein. The sample holds approximately 1,000,000 distinct CDR3 sequences, under 30% seen once. This sample comprised PBMCs, mostly from graft donor cells, obtained 360 days after TCRalphabeta/CD19-depleted stem cell transplant. These receptors came from a boy in the first two years of life who had a stem cell transplant for SCID, so the T cells may come from the graft donor.

This clonotype was seen more than once but under ten times. This sequence joins TRBV3-1 and TRBJ2-3; the D call may be TRBD1 or TRBD2 (5 bases each). The CDR3 has 13 amino acids. Germline V gene data show CDR1 as LGHDT and CDR2 as YNNKEL (reference sequence). V dropped 6 bases and J dropped 6 bases, with 13 bases sitting between them. The CDR3 protein is CASSYGAQDTQYF. The CDR3 DNA follows: TGTGCCAGCAGTTACGGGGCTCAGGATACGCAGTATTTT.

This chain uses TRBV5-1 with TRBJ2-2; 8 bases are a match to TRBD2. The CDR3 has 15 amino acids. V lost 4 bases, J lost 4 bases, and 6 bases stayed unmatched. Looked up from germline, CDR1 is SGHRS and CDR2 is YFSETQ. The CDR3 coding sequence is TGCGCCAGCAGCAACGGACTAGCAGGCACCGGGGAGCTGTTTTTT. Translating it yields CASSNGLAGTGELFF.

The J gene is TRBJ2-7, the V gene TRBV7-9; D is uncertain. Trimming pared 5 bases from V and 6 bases from J, leaving 14 bases between. This CDR3 has 13 residues. Per germline, CDR1 SEHNR and CDR2 FQNEAQ (reference sequence). The CDR3 spells CASSAPGIGEQYF. CDR3 in DNA: TGTGCCAGCAGCGCACCCGGTATCGGCGAGCAGTACTTC. The full variable domain, with the rest looked up from reference TRBV7-9 and TRBJ2-7, is DTGVSQNPRHKITKRGQNVTFRCDPISEHNRLYWYRQTLGQGPEFLTYFQNEAQLEKSRLLSDRFSAERPKGSFSTLEIQRTEQGDSAMYLCASSAPGIGEQYFGPGTRLTVT.

The V call is TRBV10-1, the J call TRBJ2-7; D tentatively reads TRBD1 or TRBD2 (6 bases each). The V gene lost 3 bases and the J gene lost 6 bases, with 15 bases spanning the gap. Germline CDR1 and CDR2: WNHNN and SYGVQD (reference sequence). The CDR3 is made up of 14 amino acids. CDR3 bases: TGCGCCAGCAGTGAAGGAGGGGGGACGGTCGAGCAGTACTTC. This sequence encodes CASSEGGGTVEQYF.

The V call is TRBV28, the J call TRBJ2-7; D is unresolved. CDR1 is MDHEN and CDR2 is SYDVKM in the germline V gene. The ends were cut back, 5 bases at V and 3 bases at J, with 20 bases in the middle. This CDR3 spans 16 amino acids. The CDR3 DNA sequence: TGTGCCAGCAGTGCCCTATCAGGCAGCTATTACTACGAGCAGTACTTC. Translation: CASSALSGSYYYEQYF.